This is a list of T cell receptor beta chains from one sample in a study of shared clonotypes between healthy human individuals. Assay: immunoSEQ multiplex PCR; the TCRdb copy retains only in-frame clones and omits some. The table records 1,500,000 or so clones, 98% of them present only once. The source material was naive CD4+ T cells sorted from blood. The receptors derive from a man aged 30-40 years in good health. Both conserved end residues are part of each CDR3. D genes are given only for firm matches.

>TRBJ2-1|TRBD2|TRBV25-1
CASSETSGSGDEQFF
>TRBJ2-1|.|TRBV18
CASSPGLLNEQFF
>TRBJ2-1|.|TRBV4-1
CASSQDLTGHLGNEQFF
>TRBJ1-3|.|TRBV2
CASSEQGSGNTIYF
>TRBJ1-1|.|TRBV28
CASSLTMNTEAFF
>TRBJ1-5|.|TRBV29-1
CSASLGVGNQPQHF
>TRBJ2-1|.|TRBV15
CATSRGDSLANEQFF
>TRBJ2-7|TRBD1|TRBV7-3
CASSLTGDSYEQYF
>TRBJ2-1|.|TRBV6-6
CASSYSPGNYNEQFF
>TRBJ2-1|TRBD2|TRBV9
CASSVVGGIYNEQFF
>TRBJ1-4|TRBD1|TRBV29-1
CSVSQGARNEKLFF
>TRBJ2-2|.|TRBV6-1
CASSEGQITSTATGELFF
>TRBJ2-3|.|TRBV9
CASSPSIPDTQYF
>TRBJ1-5|.|TRBV18
CASSPLQADQPQHF
>TRBJ2-5|TRBD2|TRBV11-2
CASRGLAGAETQYF
>TRBJ2-3|TRBD2|TRBV9
CASSETSGRAPDTQYF
>TRBJ2-5|.|TRBV18
CASSPDNLAETQYF
>TRBJ2-7|.|TRBV6-5
CASSRQGNEQYF
>TRBJ2-6|TRBD1|TRBV15
CATSGQGSSGANVLTF
>TRBJ2-1|.|TRBV4-3
CASSRERGGYNEQFF
>TRBJ2-3|TRBD2|TRBV6-1
CASLLAITDTQYF
>TRBJ2-1|TRBD2|TRBV11-2
CASSLVRGSEQFF
>TRBJ1-4|TRBD1|TRBV5-1
CASSSGQGQEKLFF
>TRBJ1-4|.|TRBV5-6
CASSLEGVGEKLFF
>TRBJ1-2|TRBD1|TRBV29-1
CSVEFLEGASGYTF
>TRBJ2-7|.|TRBV5-4
CASSSPRATGEQYF
>TRBJ2-7|TRBD1|TRBV30
CAWRGTGQTYEQYF
>TRBJ2-7|TRBD1|TRBV6-1
CASSAGTGGHEQYF
>TRBJ2-1|TRBD2|TRBV29-1
CSSLGLAGRNEQFF
>TRBJ2-1|.|TRBV5-1
CASTITRWANNEQFF
>TRBJ2-5|.|TRBV2
CASSKGQHQETQYF
>TRBJ2-2|.|TRBV30
CAFTGAWGTGELFF
>TRBJ1-1|.|TRBV18
CASSPNYKNTEAFF
>TRBJ2-2|.|TRBV18
CASSQGGPNTGELFF
>TRBJ2-1|.|TRBV28
CASSKLGGYNEQFF
>TRBJ2-3|.|TRBV19
CASTLGGAPTGPDTQYF
>TRBJ1-2|.|TRBV30
CAWSRDGGYGYTF
>TRBJ1-5|.|TRBV5-5
CASSKGGVSNQPQHF
>TRBJ2-7|.|TRBV7-9
CASSYLGRAYEQYF
>TRBJ1-4|.|TRBV18
CASSRGAGNEKLFF
>TRBJ2-7|TRBD2|TRBV28
CASISSGTWRSYEQYF
>TRBJ2-1|TRBD2|TRBV5-1
CASSLGGREGIHEQFF
>TRBJ1-3|.|TRBV4-3
CASSTDSGSGNTIYF
>TRBJ2-1|TRBD2|TRBV11-2
CASSARLAGEYNEQFF
>TRBJ1-2|.|TRBV27
CASSPRTEVNYGYTF
>TRBJ2-3|.|TRBV28
CASGEWRGGDTQYF
>TRBJ1-5|TRBD1|TRBV6-6
CASRVTGDTGQPQHF
>TRBJ2-3|.|TRBV7-2
CASSGWVPSTDTQYF
>TRBJ2-1|.|TRBV14
CASSQGFYNEQFF
>TRBJ1-1|TRBD1|TRBV9
CASSPWTGENTEAFF
>TRBJ2-3|.|TRBV28
CASNRPGEADTQYF
>TRBJ2-1|.|TRBV6-5
CASGASSSYNEQFF
>TRBJ1-1|.|TRBV28
CATSSIMNTEAFF
>TRBJ2-7|TRBD2|TRBV18
CASSPGLREGSYEQYF
>TRBJ2-7|.|TRBV27
CASSGGFRASEQYF
>TRBJ2-1|TRBD2|TRBV19
CASSMSGSSYNEQFF
>TRBJ2-1|TRBD2|TRBV5-1
CASSSTLVLAGYGNEQFF
>TRBJ2-7|.|TRBV5-1
CASSPSGLTISYEQYF